A selection of T cell receptor beta chains follows, all from one sample in a study of spatial heterogeneity in lung cancer. TCRdb called the 5' RACE reads again in MiXCR, with one record for every CDR3 protein. The sample shows around 92,000 distinct CDR3 sequences, approximately 12% of them seen only once. This specimen was PBMCs, taken at surgery. The receptors were sampled from a male donor with early-stage non-small cell lung cancer. The CDR3 runs from the conserved cysteine through the conserved F or W. A D gene is named only where the DNA matches it firmly. Clone size, where shown, is once, few, many, or a class for clones that have expanded.

CDR3aa	CDR3nt	abundance	v_gene	d_gene	j_gene
CASSLATSGRQTYEQYF	TGTGCCAGCAGCTTAGCGACTAGCGGGAGGCAAACCTACGAGCAGTACTTC	few	TRBV7-2	TRBD2	TRBJ2-7
CASSQDNSLSYEQYF	TGCGCCAGCAGCCAAGATAACTCCCTGTCCTACGAGCAGTACTTC	NA	TRBV4-3	NA	TRBJ2-7
CAWSVSLWAEQFF	TGTGCCTGGAGTGTCTCATTGTGGGCTGAGCAGTTCTTC	few	TRBV30	NA	TRBJ2-1
CSARGPTGYSGNTIYF	TGCAGTGCTAGAGGCCCGACAGGGTACTCTGGAAACACCATATATTTT	few	TRBV20-1	TRBD1	TRBJ1-3
CASSTDSYQPQHF	TGTGCCAGCAGCACTGACAGTTATCAGCCCCAGCATTTT	NA	TRBV6-6	NA	TRBJ1-5
CASSSGLNTGELFF	TGTGCCAGCAGCTCCGGACTCAACACCGGGGAGCTGTTTTTT	NA	TRBV7-3	NA	TRBJ2-2
CASSLEPGQGEETQYF	TGCGCCAGCAGCTTGGAGCCGGGACAGGGGGAAGAGACCCAGTACTTC	few	TRBV5-1	TRBD1	TRBJ2-5
CASSQAFFASGTDTQYF	NA	NA	TRBV4-2	NA	TRBJ2-3
CASSPRTQGNSEAFF	TGTGCCAGCAGTCCCCGGACACAAGGCAACTCTGAAGCTTTCTTT	few	TRBV27	NA	TRBJ1-1
CASNRDRGVSGANVLTF	TGTGCCAGCAACCGGGACAGGGGGGTCTCTGGGGCCAACGTCCTGACTTTC	NA	TRBV12-3/TRBV12-4	TRBD1	TRBJ2-6
CASSQRAGPSVGTEAFF	TGTGCCAGCAGCCAAAGAGCGGGACCGTCGGTGGGCACTGAAGCTTTCTTT	few	TRBV6-1	NA	TRBJ1-1
CASSSPIVGSYNEQFF	TGTGCCAGCAGTTCACCAATAGTCGGGTCCTACAATGAGCAGTTCTTC	NA	TRBV6-2/TRBV6-3	NA	TRBJ2-1
CASSLAAIPWDGYTF	TGTGCCAGCAGCTTGGCCGCCATCCCCTGGGATGGCTACACCTTC	many	TRBV5-6	NA	TRBJ1-2
CASSLAPTGGRSGNTIYF	TGTGCCAGCAGCTTAGCACCCACAGGGGGCCGGTCTGGAAACACCATATATTTT	few	TRBV7-6	TRBD1	TRBJ1-3
CASSQVRTRNTIYF	TGTGCCAGCAGCCAAGTCCGAACTAGAAACACCATATATTTT	few	TRBV7-9	NA	TRBJ1-3
CASRKLGTSGTDTQYF	TGCGCCAGCAGGAAGCTCGGGACTAGCGGCACAGATACGCAGTATTTT	few	TRBV4-1	TRBD2	TRBJ2-3
CASSRTGTETQYF	TGTGCCAGCAGCAGGACAGGGACGGAGACCCAGTACTTC	many	TRBV12-3/TRBV12-4	TRBD1	TRBJ2-5
CASSKSPSEAFF	TGTGCCAGCAGTAAGAGTCCCTCTGAAGCTTTCTTT	NA	TRBV12-3/TRBV12-4	NA	TRBJ1-1
CASSLRGPETQYF	TGTGCCAGCAGTTTACGGGGGCCTGAGACCCAGTACTTC	few	TRBV28	NA	TRBJ2-5
CASSPRGGRGTEAFF	TGTGCCAGCAGCCCCCGGGGGGGCAGAGGCACTGAAGCTTTCTTT	once	TRBV11-2	NA	TRBJ1-1
CASSQFDRLNTEAFF	TGTGCCAGCAGCCAATTTGACAGGTTGAACACTGAAGCTTTCTTT	few	TRBV7-2	NA	TRBJ1-1
CASSEGQGDSGANVLTF	TGTGCCAGCAGTGAGGGACAGGGGGACTCTGGGGCCAACGTCCTGACTTTC	few	TRBV12-3/TRBV12-4	TRBD1	TRBJ2-6
CASSLAPVQVNSPLHF	TGTGCCAGCAGTTTAGCCCCGGTCCAGGTCAATTCACCCCTCCACTTT	few	TRBV12-3/TRBV12-4	NA	TRBJ1-6
CASSTGDRGATDTQYF	TGTGCCAGCAGCACCGGGGACAGGGGAGCGACAGATACGCAGTATTTT	NA	TRBV7-2	TRBD1	TRBJ2-3
CASSRLSGRAEAKNIQYF	TGTGCCAGCAGTCGACTTAGCGGGAGGGCTGAAGCCAAAAACATTCAGTACTTC	NA	TRBV27	TRBD2	TRBJ2-4
CASSPWGSGSSNEQFF	TGTGCCAGCAGCCCATGGGGTAGCGGGTCTAGTAATGAGCAGTTCTTC	few	TRBV6-2/TRBV6-3	TRBD2	TRBJ2-1
CASSYTDTDQPQHF	TGTGCCAGCAGTTACACCGACACCGATCAGCCCCAGCATTTT	few	TRBV6-2/TRBV6-3	NA	TRBJ1-5
CASSPLSDGRPNEQFF	TGCGCCAGCAGCCCACTTAGTGACGGGAGGCCTAATGAGCAGTTCTTC	many	TRBV5-1	TRBD2	TRBJ2-1
CASSLSGSGGAETQYF	TGTGCCAGCAGCTTAAGCGGTAGCGGGGGGGCGGAGACCCAGTACTTC	few	TRBV7-3	TRBD2	TRBJ2-5
CASNGQTNYGYTF	TGTGCCAGCAATGGGCAGACTAACTATGGCTACACCTTC	NA	TRBV6-6	NA	TRBJ1-2
CASSLAEGYEQYF	TGCGCCAGCAGCTTGGCCGAAGGGTACGAGCAGTACTTC	many	TRBV5-1	NA	TRBJ2-7
CASSEQGAAKTEAFF	TGTGCCAGCAGTGAACAGGGAGCGGCGAAGACTGAAGCTTTCTTT	few	TRBV12-3/TRBV12-4	NA	TRBJ1-1
CSVGRGGYNEQFF	TGCAGCGTTGGTCGGGGCGGCTACAATGAGCAGTTCTTC	many	TRBV29-1	NA	TRBJ2-1
CASTPWRGKAFF	TGTGCCAGCACCCCCTGGAGGGGAAAAGCTTTCTTT	few	TRBV7-9	NA	TRBJ1-1
CASSFSRQNTEAFF	TGTGCCAGCAGCTTTTCGAGACAGAACACTGAAGCTTTCTTT	NA	TRBV5-5	NA	TRBJ1-1
CASSLSASSYSYNSPLHF	TGTGCCAGCAGCTTATCCGCCTCGTCGTACTCCTATAATTCACCCCTCCACTTT	many	TRBV11-2	NA	TRBJ1-6
CASFGVAGGHEQYF	TGTGCCAGTTTCGGGGTAGCGGGGGGACACGAGCAGTACTTC	few	TRBV6-1	TRBD2	TRBJ2-7
CSASDRGKYNEQFF	TGCAGTGCTAGTGACAGGGGAAAGTACAATGAGCAGTTCTTC	NA	TRBV20-1	TRBD1	TRBJ2-1
CATSRAPGELFF	TGTGCCACCAGCAGAGCACCCGGGGAGCTGTTTTTT	few	TRBV15	NA	TRBJ2-2
CASSPSTTSSNQPQHF	TGTGCCAGCTCACCATCAACAACAAGTAGCAATCAGCCCCAGCATTTT	few	TRBV18	NA	TRBJ1-5
CASSRPGRAEAFF	TGTGCCAGCAGCAGGCCGGGAAGGGCTGAAGCTTTCTTT	NA	TRBV7-2	NA	TRBJ1-1
CASSNPPQLNTEAFF	TGTGCCAGCAGTAACCCCCCGCAGCTGAACACTGAAGCTTTCTTT	many	TRBV28	NA	TRBJ1-1
CATSSRDRVGEQFF	TGTGCCACCAGCAGCCGGGACAGGGTGGGTGAGCAGTTCTTC	NA	TRBV15	TRBD1	TRBJ2-1
CASSAGPDYEQYF	TGTGCCAGCAGCGCCGGGCCGGACTACGAGCAGTACTTC	few	TRBV11-3	NA	TRBJ2-7
CASSSLGTGAVETQYF	TGTGCCAGCAGTTCGTTAGGGACAGGGGCGGTGGAGACCCAGTACTTC	many	TRBV28	TRBD1	TRBJ2-5
CASSPRGASGRHTQYF	TGTGCCAGTAGCCCCCGAGGGGCTAGCGGGAGGCATACGCAGTATTTT	few	TRBV19	TRBD2	TRBJ2-3
CASSSQTGQADYGYTF	TGCGCCAGCAGCTCTCAGACAGGACAAGCGGACTATGGCTACACCTTC	NA	TRBV5-1	NA	TRBJ1-2
CAGSVGTPGYGYTF	TGTGCCGGCAGTGTAGGGACCCCGGGCTATGGCTACACCTTC	NA	TRBV27	NA	TRBJ1-2
CASSSTGAGDTQYF	TGTGCCAGCAGCTCGACAGGGGCCGGCGATACGCAGTATTTT	NA	TRBV7-2	TRBD1	TRBJ2-3
CASSLDLTVYYGYTF	TGTGCCAGCAGCTTAGATCTCACGGTATATTATGGCTACACCTTC	many	TRBV11-2	NA	TRBJ1-2
CSALPGETQYF	TGCAGCGCTCTTCCGGGAGAGACCCAGTACTTC	NA	TRBV29-1	NA	TRBJ2-5
CASSLPSGTQFF	TGTGCCAGCAGTTTACCAAGCGGGACTCAGTTCTTC	NA	TRBV28	TRBD2	TRBJ2-1
CASHWTSAHNEQFF	TGTGCCAGCCATTGGACTAGCGCCCACAATGAGCAGTTCTTC	NA	TRBV6-2/TRBV6-3	TRBD2	TRBJ2-1
CASSLRRYGYTF	TGTGCCAGCAGCCTCAGGAGATATGGCTACACCTTC	NA	TRBV5-4	NA	TRBJ1-2
CSPRTSGTYNEQFF	TGCAGTCCAAGGACTAGCGGGACTTACAATGAGCAGTTCTTC	NA	TRBV20-1	TRBD2	TRBJ2-1
CASSLAWGARSPLHF	TGTGCCAGCAGCTTAGCGTGGGGGGCGCGGTCACCCCTCCACTTT	NA	TRBV7-2	NA	TRBJ1-6
CASSFGQQETQYF	TGTGCCAGCAGCTTCGGACAGCAAGAGACCCAGTACTTC	many	TRBV11-2	NA	TRBJ2-5
CASSASRAPLKAFF	TGTGCCAGCAGTGCCTCAAGAGCACCTCTGAAAGCTTTCTTT	few	TRBV6-1	NA	TRBJ1-1
CASSFDRGVDTQYF	TGCGCCAGCAGCTTCGACAGGGGCGTAGATACGCAGTATTTT	NA	TRBV5-1	TRBD1	TRBJ2-3